This TCR beta chain was sequenced in a study of PD-1 blockade in classical Hodgkin lymphoma. General observations from the study: Initiation of nivolumab under 1 year after ASCT led to exclusion of patients. Diversity similar to that of newly diagnosed patients was seen at baseline in complete responders. Possibly reflecting disease activity or prior therapy, repertoire differences have causes that remain undefined.

This CDR3 region has 17 residues. The germline V and J ends were trimmed by 0 bases and 3 bases, with 15 bases remaining between them. CDR1 and CDR2 from the germline V gene are SGHRS and YFSETQ. Measured with immunoSEQ multiplex PCR; TCRdb has only the in-frame clones, and not every one. The sample lists tens of thousands of clones; approximately 76% were seen once. Time point specified: cycle 4 day 1 (C4D1), after five to seven weeks of nivolumab. Each and every patient relapsed after autologous stem cell transplantation, and patients got differing brentuximab vedotin exposure. In the case of this clone: Its antigen is not identified.

The chain carries TRBV5-1 and TRBJ1-4, with unresolved D. Sequenced here: peripheral blood mononuclear cells (PBMCs), sampled before the fourth cycle of nivolumab. The clonotype was recovered from a human donor with classical Hodgkin lymphoma. CDR3 bases: TGCGCCAGCAGCTTGGCCCACGGGAATATAGCTAATGAAAAACTGTTTTTT. It translates to CASSLAHGNIANEKLFF. Full variable domain (remainder filled in from reference TRBV5-1 and TRBJ1-4): KAGVTQTPRYLIKTRGQQVTLSCSPISGHRSVSWYQQTPGQGLQFLFEYFSETQRNKGNFPGRFSGRQFSNSRSEMNVSTLELGDSALYLCASSLAHGNIANEKLFFGSGTQLSVL.